This entry describes one T cell receptor beta chain. Antigen specificity is unknown. 60 Vbeta and 13 Jbeta primers were used in PCR. The protocol was immunoSEQ multiplex PCR, while the TCRdb copy is restricted to in-frame clones and leaves out a portion. The sample carries 150,000 or so clones, roughly 90% recorded once. The data were obtained in a study of cytomegalovirus exposure and HLA in healthy donors. Whole-study results and caveats: The authors later found most CMV-associated TCR beta chains appeared HLA-restricted.

The CDR3 sequence is 15 residues long. Germline lookup yields CDR1 SGHRS and CDR2 YFSETQ. Trimming left V 1 base short and J 2 bases short, with 9 bases between. Sequencing was performed on PBMCs. This TCR came from a woman younger than 30 in good health and CMV-seronegative. V is TRBV5-1 and J is TRBJ1-4; D is uncertain. CDR3 amino acids: CASSLSRLTNEKLFF. In nucleotides, the CDR3 is TGCGCCAGCAGCTTGTCTAGGCTTACTAATGAAAAACTGTTTTTT.